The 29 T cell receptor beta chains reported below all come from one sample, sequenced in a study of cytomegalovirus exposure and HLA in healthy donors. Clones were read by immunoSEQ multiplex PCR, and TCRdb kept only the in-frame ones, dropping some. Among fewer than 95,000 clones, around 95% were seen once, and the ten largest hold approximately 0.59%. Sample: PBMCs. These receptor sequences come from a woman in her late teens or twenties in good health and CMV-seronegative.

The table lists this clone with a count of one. Written as DNA, the CDR3 is TGTGCCAGCTCACCAGCCGGGAGGGATCAGCCCCAGCATTTT. Its protein product is CASSPAGRDQPQHF. The V call is TRBV18, the J call TRBJ1-5, with unresolved D. With 2 bases removed from V and 5 bases from J, the gap between germline ends came to 10 bases. Germline values: CDR1 KGHSH, CDR2 LQKENI. The CDR3 runs 14 residues.

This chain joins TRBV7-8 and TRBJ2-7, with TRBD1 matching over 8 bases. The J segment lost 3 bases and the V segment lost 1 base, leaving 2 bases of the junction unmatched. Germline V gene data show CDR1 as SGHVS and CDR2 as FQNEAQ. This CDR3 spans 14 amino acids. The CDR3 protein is CASSLEGTGYEQYF. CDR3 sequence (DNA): TGTGCCAGCAGCTTAGAGGGGACAGGCTACGAGCAGTACTTC.

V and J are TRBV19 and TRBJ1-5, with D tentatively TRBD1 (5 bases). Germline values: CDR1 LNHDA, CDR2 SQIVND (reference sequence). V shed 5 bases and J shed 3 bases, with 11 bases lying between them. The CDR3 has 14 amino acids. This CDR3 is CASSPSGSNQPQHF. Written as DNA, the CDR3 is TGTGCCAGTAGTCCATCAGGGTCCAATCAGCCCCAGCATTTT.

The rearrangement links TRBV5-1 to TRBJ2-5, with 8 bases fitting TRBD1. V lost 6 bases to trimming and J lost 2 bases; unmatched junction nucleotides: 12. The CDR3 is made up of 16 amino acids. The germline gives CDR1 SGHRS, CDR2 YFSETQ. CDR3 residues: CASNFLGQVPQETQYF. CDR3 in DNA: TGCGCCAGCAACTTCCTGGGACAGGTCCCACAAGAGACCCAGTACTTC.

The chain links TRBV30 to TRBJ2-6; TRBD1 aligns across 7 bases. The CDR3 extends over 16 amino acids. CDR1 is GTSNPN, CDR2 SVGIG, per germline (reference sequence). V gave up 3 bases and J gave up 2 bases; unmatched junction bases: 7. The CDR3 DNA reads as TGTGCCTGGAGAAAGACACAGGGGACTGGGGCCAACGTCCTGACTTTC. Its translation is CAWRKTQGTGANVLTF.

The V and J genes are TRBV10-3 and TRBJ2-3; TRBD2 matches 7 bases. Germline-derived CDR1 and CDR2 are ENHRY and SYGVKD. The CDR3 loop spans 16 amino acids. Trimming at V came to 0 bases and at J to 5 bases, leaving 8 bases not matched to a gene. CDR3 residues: CAISESRPSGGDTQYF. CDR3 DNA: TGTGCCATCAGTGAGTCGAGACCTAGCGGAGGAGATACGCAGTATTTT.

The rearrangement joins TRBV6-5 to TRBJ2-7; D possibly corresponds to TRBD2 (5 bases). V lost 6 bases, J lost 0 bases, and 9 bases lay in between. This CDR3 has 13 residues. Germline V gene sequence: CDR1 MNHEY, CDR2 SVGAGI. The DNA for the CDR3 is TGTGCCAGCAGCCGGGGTCACTCCTACGAGCAGTACTTC. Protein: CASSRGHSYEQYF.

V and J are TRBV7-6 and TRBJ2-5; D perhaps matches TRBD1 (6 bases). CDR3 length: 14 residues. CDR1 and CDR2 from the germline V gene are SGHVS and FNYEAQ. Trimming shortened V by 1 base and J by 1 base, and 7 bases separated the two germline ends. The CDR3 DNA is TGTGCCAGCAGCTTAGGGACAGTCCAAGAGACCCAGTACTTC. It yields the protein CASSLGTVQETQYF.

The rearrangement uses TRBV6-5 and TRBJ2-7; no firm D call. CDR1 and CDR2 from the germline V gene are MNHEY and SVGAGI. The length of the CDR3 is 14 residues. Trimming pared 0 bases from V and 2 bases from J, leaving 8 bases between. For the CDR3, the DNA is TGTGCCAGCAGTTACTCGGGCAGGACCTACGAGCAGTACTTC. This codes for CASSYSGRTYEQYF.

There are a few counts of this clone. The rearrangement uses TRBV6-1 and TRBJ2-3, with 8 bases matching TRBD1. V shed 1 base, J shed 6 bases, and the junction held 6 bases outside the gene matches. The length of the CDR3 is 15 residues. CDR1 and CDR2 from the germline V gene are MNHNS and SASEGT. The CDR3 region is CASSEVTGGFDTQYF. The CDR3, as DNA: TGTGCCAGCAGTGAAGTTACAGGGGGATTCGATACGCAGTATTTT.

CDR3 nucleotides: TGTGCCAGCAGCGCCCGGACAGCTTATAGCAATCAGCCCCAGCATTTT. Protein product: CASSARTAYSNQPQHF. The chain carries TRBV7-8 and TRBJ1-5; D might be TRBD1 (6 bases). The CDR3 is 16 residues long. Germline assignment: CDR1 SGHVS and CDR2 FQNEAQ. V was clipped by 5 bases and J by 0 bases, with 14 bases between them.

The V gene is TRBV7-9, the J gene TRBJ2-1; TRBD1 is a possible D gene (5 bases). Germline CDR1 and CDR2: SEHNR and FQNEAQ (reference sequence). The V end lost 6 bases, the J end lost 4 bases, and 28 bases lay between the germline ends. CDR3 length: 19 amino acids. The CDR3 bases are TGTGCCAGCAGGCCTTGGGGCAGGGCACAACACAAGGGGTACAATGAGCAGTTCTTC. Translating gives CASRPWGRAQHKGYNEQFF.

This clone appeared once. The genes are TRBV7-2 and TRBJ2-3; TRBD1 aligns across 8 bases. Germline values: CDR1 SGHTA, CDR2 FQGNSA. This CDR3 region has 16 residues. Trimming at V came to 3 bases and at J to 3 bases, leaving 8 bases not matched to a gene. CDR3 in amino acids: CASSFGQGVVTDTQYF. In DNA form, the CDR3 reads TGTGCCAGCAGCTTCGGACAGGGTGTCGTAACAGATACGCAGTATTTT.

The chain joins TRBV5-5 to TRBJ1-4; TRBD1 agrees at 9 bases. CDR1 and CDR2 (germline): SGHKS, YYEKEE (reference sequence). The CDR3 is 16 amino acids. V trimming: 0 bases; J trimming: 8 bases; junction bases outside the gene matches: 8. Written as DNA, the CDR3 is TGTGCCAGCAGCTTGGGGGGACAGGGAGGGAAGGAAAAACTGTTTTTT. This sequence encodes CASSLGGQGGKEKLFF. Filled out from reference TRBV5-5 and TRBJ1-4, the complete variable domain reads DAGVTQSPTHLIKTRGQQVTLRCSPISGHKSVSWYQQVLGQGPQFIFQYYEKEERGRGNFPDRFSARQFPNYSSELNVNALLLGDSALYLCASSLGGQGGKEKLFFGSGTQLSVL.

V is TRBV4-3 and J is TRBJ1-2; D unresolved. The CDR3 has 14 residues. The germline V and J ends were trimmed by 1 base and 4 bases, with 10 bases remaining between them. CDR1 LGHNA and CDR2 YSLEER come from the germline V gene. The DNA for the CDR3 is TGCGCCAGCAGCCAAGGACGGGAACCCTATGGCTACACCTTC. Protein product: CASSQGREPYGYTF.

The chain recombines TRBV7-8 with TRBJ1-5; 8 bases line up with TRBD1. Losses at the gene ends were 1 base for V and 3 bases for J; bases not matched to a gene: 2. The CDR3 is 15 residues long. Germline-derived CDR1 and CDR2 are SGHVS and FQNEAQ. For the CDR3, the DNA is TGTGCCAGCAGCTTAGTACAGGGGGTCAATCAGCCCCAGCATTTT. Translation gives CASSLVQGVNQPQHF.

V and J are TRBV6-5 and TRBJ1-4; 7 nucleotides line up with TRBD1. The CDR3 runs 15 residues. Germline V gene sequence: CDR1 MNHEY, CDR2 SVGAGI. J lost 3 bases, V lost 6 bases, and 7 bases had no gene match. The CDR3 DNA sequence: TGTGCCAGCAGGTCAGGGGGTACAGCTAATGAAAAACTGTTTTTT. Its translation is CASRSGGTANEKLFF.

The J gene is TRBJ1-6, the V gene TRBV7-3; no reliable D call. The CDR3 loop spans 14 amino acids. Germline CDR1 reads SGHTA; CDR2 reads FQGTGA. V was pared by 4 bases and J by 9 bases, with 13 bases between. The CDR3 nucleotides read TGTGCCAGCAGCTACGGAAGCGCGAGTTCACCCCTCCACTTT. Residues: CASSYGSASSPLHF.

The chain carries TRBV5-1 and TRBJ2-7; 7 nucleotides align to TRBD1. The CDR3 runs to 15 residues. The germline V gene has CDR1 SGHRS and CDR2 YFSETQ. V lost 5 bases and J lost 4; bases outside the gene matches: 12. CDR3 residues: CASRPGPGQQYEQYF. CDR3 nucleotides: TGCGCCAGCAGGCCTGGACCGGGACAGCAATACGAGCAGTACTTC.

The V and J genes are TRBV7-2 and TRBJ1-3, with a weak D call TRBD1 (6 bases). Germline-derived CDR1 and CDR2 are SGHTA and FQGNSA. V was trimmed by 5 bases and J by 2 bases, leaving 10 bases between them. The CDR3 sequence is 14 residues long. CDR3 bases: TGTGCCAGCAGCCACAGGGTAACTGGAAACACCATATATTTT. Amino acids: CASSHRVTGNTIYF.

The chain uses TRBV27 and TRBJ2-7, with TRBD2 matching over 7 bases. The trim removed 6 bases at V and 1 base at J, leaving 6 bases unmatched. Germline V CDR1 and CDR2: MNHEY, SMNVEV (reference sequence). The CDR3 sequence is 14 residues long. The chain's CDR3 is CASRERGRSYEQYF. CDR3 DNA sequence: TGTGCCAGCAGGGAGCGGGGCCGTTCCTACGAGCAGTACTTC.

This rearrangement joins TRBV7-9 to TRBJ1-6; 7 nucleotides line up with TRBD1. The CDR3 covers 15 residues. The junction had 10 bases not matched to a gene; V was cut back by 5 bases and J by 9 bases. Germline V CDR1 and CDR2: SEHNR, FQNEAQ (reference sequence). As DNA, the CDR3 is TGTGCCAGCAGCCCACTGACAGGGTTGGGTTCACCCCTCCACTTT. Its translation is CASSPLTGLGSPLHF.

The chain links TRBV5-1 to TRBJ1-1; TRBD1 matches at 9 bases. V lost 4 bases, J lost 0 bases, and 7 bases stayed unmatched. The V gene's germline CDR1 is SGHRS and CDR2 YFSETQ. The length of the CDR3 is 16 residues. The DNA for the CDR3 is TGCGCCAGCAGCGGGGGGACAGGGCTTATGAACACTGAAGCTTTCTTT. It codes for CASSGGTGLMNTEAFF.

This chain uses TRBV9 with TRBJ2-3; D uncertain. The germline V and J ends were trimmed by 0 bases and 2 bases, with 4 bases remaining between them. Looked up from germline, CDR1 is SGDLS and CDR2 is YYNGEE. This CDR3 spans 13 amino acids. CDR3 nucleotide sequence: TGTGCCAGCAGCGTAGGGCCCACAGATACGCAGTATTTT. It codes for CASSVGPTDTQYF.

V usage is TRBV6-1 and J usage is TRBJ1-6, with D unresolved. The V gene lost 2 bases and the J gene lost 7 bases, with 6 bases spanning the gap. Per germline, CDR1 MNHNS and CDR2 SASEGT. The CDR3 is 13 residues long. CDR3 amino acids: CASSERGNSPLHF. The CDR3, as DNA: TGTGCCAGCAGTGAACGGGGAAATTCACCCCTCCACTTT.

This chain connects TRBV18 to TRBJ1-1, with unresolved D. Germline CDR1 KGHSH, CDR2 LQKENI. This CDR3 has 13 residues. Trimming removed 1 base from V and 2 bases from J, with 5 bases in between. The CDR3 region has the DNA TGTGCCAGCTCACCACGGCACAACACTGAAGCTTTCTTT. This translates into CASSPRHNTEAFF.

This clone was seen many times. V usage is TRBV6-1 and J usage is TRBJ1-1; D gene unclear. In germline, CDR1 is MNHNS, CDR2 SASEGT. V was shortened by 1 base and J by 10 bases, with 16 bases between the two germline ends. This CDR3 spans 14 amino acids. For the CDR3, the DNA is TGTGCCAGCAGTGAAGGGGTTGAGTCCGAGGGAGCTTTCTTT. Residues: CASSEGVESEGAFF.

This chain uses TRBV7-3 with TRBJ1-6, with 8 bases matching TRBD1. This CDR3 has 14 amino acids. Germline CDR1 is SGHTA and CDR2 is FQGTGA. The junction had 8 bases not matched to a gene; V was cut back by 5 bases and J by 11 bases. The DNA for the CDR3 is TGTGCCAGCAGCCCAGGGGACAGGTTAACACCCCTCCACTTT. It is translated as CASSPGDRLTPLHF. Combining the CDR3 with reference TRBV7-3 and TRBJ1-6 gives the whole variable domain GAGVSQTPSNKVTEKGKYVELRCDPISGHTALYWYRQSLGQGPEFLIYFQGTGAADDSGLPNDRFFAVRPEGSVSTLKIQRTERGDSAVYLCASSPGDRLTPLHFGNGTRLTVT.

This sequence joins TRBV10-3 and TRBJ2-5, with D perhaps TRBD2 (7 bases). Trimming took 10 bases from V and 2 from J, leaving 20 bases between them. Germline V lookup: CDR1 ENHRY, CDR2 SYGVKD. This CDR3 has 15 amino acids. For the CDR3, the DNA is TGTGCCACAAGAAATTGGGGGGGCCCTCAAGAGACCCAGTACTTC. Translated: CATRNWGGPQETQYF.